This T cell receptor delta chain was profiled in a study of γδ T cells in repeated Plasmodium falciparum infection. Whole-study findings and limits: Waves of new clonotype selection appeared after repeated controlled infections in Vdelta2-negative, largely Vdelta1+, gammadelta T cells.

Germline V lookup: CDR1 GEAIGNYY, CDR2 EKD. The CDR3 is made up of 22 amino acids. About this clone itself: The antigen remains unidentified. TCRdb attributes to this sequence the protein of a much larger clone, which differs from the DNA translation at residue 20; a read error is likely, and the protein displayed is translated from the DNA.

TCRdb re-called clones from the multiplex PCR reads using CATT. This table has roughly 93,000 delta-chain clones, more than 0.85% appearing once. Gammadelta T cells were flow-sorted from PBMC into Vgamma9/Vdelta2+ and Vdelta2-negative populations for bulk analysis. The rearrangement links TRDV2 to TRDJ1; 10 bases match TRDD3. Sequencing was carried out using gamma-delta T cells from blood. The TCR originated in a pool of human donors (malaria-infected and uninfected, not separated). CDR3 sequence reads: CACDTGSLYRLGDLEYTDKPIF. DNA of the CDR3: TGTGCCTGTGACACCGGGAGTTTGTATCGACTGGGGGATTTGGAATACACCGATAAACCCATCTTT.